This is a list of T cell receptor beta chains from one sample in a study of blood T cell repertoires in COVID-19. Using immunoSEQ multiplex PCR, the repertoire was profiled, and TCRdb retains in-frame clones only, with some absent. The profile covers roughly 400,000 clones, with around 90% appearing a single time and 0.6% to 0.7% taken by the ten largest. The sequenced material came from PBMCs or T cells enriched from blood (not recorded which). Source of these receptors: a man between 18 and 35 years old who had recovered from COVID-19. CDR3s include the opening cysteine and the closing phenylalanine or tryptophan. Fields, in order: V gene, D gene, J gene, clone size, CDR3 DNA, CDR3 protein. The D gene is left open where the match is weak. Only part of the rows carry a size: once, few, many, or a class if the clone is expanded.

>TRBV9|TRBD1|TRBJ1-6|-
TGTGCCAGCAGCCCGGGGACAGGGGTGGGCTCCTATAATTCACCCCTCCACTTT
CASSPGTGVGSYNSPLHF
>TRBV12-5|-|TRBJ2-3|once
TGTGCTAGTGGTTTCTTTATGAAAACGGGGGGCACAGATACGCAGTATTTT
CASGFFMKTGGTDTQYF
>TRBV28|TRBD2|TRBJ2-2|-
TGTGCCAGCGAAATCGGGGGGGACACCGGGGAGCTGTTTTTT
CASEIGGDTGELFF
>TRBV12-3/TRBV12-4|-|TRBJ2-5|once
TGTGCCAGCAGCGCACAGGGTAGGGAGACCCAGTACTTC
CASSAQGRETQYF
>TRBV5-1|-|TRBJ2-7|-
TGCGCCAGCAACCAGGACGGGGGACCCTACGAGCAGTACTTC
CASNQDGGPYEQYF
>TRBV6-5|TRBD1|TRBJ2-5|medium-sized
TGTGCCAGCGGCCCCGGGACAGGGGTCGAGACCCAGTACTTC
CASGPGTGVETQYF
>TRBV10-2|TRBD2|TRBJ2-1|few
TGCGCCAGCAGTGAGTCTAGCGGGAGGGCCACATACAATGAGCAGTTCTTC
CASSESSGRATYNEQFF
>TRBV21-1|-|TRBJ1-1|few
TGTGCCAGCAGCAATACCAGGGGGCGAGGCACTGAAGCTTTCTTT
CASSNTRGRGTEAFF
>TRBV9|-|TRBJ2-5|-
TGTGCCAGCAGCGTAGGGGTTGAGAGGCCGCAAGAGACCCAGTACTTC
CASSVGVERPQETQYF
>TRBV21-1|-|TRBJ1-2|-
TGTGCCAGCAGCAAAAAACGACAGAGCTATGGCTACACCTTC
CASSKKRQSYGYTF
>TRBV7-9|-|TRBJ1-1|-
TGTGCCAGCAGCTTAGCGGAGGAGACTGAAGCTTTCTTT
CASSLAEETEAFF
>TRBV7-9|-|TRBJ2-3|-
TGTGCCAGCGTCGCCGTTAGCGGTAGCACAGATACGCAGTATTTT
CASVAVSGSTDTQYF
>TRBV12-3/TRBV12-4|-|TRBJ2-7|-
TGTGCCAGCAACGACGGGAGCTACGAGCAGTACTTC
CASNDGSYEQYF
>TRBV27|TRBD2|TRBJ2-1|-
TGTGCCAGCGGGAGGACTAGCGGGGCCTGGGCCTCCTACAATGAGCAGTTCTTC
CASGRTSGAWASYNEQFF
>TRBV5-5|-|TRBJ1-2|-
TGTGCCAGCAGCTCGGGGAGTGACTATGGCTACACCTTC
CASSSGSDYGYTF
>TRBV30|-|TRBJ1-2|-
TGTGCCTGGACAGGGGTATACTATGGCTACACCTTC
CAWTGVYYGYTF
>TRBV5-1|TRBD1|TRBJ2-1|-
TGCGCCAGCACTAAAGGGGACAGGGAAAACAATGAGCAGTTCTTC
CASTKGDRENNEQFF
>TRBV20-1|-|TRBJ1-1|-
TGCAGTGCTAACCAGGATACTGAAGCTTTCTTT
CSANQDTEAFF
>TRBV27|TRBD1|TRBJ1-2|-
TGTGCCAGCAGACGAAGACAGGGGGATTCGGGTGGCTACACCTTC
CASRRRQGDSGGYTF
>TRBV29-1|-|TRBJ1-2|-
TGCAGCGCCGGGGGGCCTGGGAACTATGGCTACACCTTC
CSAGGPGNYGYTF
>TRBV20-1|-|TRBJ2-1|-
TGCAGTGCGGTAGACTACAATGAGCAGTTCTTC
CSAVDYNEQFF
>TRBV28|-|TRBJ2-4|-
TGTGCCAGCAGGCGGGAAATGGGACTTTACATTCAGTACTTC
CASRREMGLYIQYF
>TRBV5-1|TRBD2|TRBJ2-3|once
TGCGCCAGCAGCTTCGGACTAGCGGCTAGCACAGATACGCAGTATTTT
CASSFGLAASTDTQYF
>TRBV5-1|TRBD1|TRBJ1-1|-
TGCGCCAGCAGCCGTCTAGCCCTCGCCTTGGGACAGGGGTTCACTGAAGCTTTCTTT
CASSRLALALGQGFTEAFF
>TRBV6-6|TRBD1|TRBJ1-2|-
TGTGCCAGCAGTTTAACAGGGGACTATGGCTACACCTTC
CASSLTGDYGYTF
>TRBV28|TRBD1|TRBJ1-5|-
TGTGCCAGCAGGTGGACAGGGTTAAGCAATCAGCCCCAGCATTTT
CASRWTGLSNQPQHF
>TRBV5-4|-|TRBJ1-1|-
TGTGCCAGCAGCCGATCCAGGGAAGTAGAGACTGAAGCTTTCTTT
CASSRSREVETEAFF
>TRBV7-8|TRBD1|TRBJ1-4|-
TGTGCCAGCAGCTTAAATACAGGGGAGGCAGCTAATGAAAAACTGTTTTTT
CASSLNTGEAANEKLFF
>TRBV5-1|-|TRBJ1-4|once
TGCGCCAGCAGCACGGGTTCCCTTAGGGAGGAAAAACTGTTTTTT
CASSTGSLREEKLFF
>TRBV19|-|TRBJ1-1|-
TGTGCCAGTAGTGATATGGCAGGGGCTTACACTGAAGCTTTCTTT
CASSDMAGAYTEAFF
>TRBV4-1|-|TRBJ1-5|-
TGCGCCAGCAGCCGCGGGCTGCCGAATCAGCCCCAGCATTTT
CASSRGLPNQPQHF
>TRBV7-8|-|TRBJ1-5|-
TGTGCCAGCAGCTCCCTTACAGGTCCCAATCAGCCCCAGCATTTT
CASSSLTGPNQPQHF
>TRBV15|TRBD1|TRBJ2-2|-
TGTGCCACCAGCAGTCCTGGACAGGGGAACACCGGGGAGCTGTTTTTT
CATSSPGQGNTGELFF
>TRBV6-2/TRBV6-3|-|TRBJ2-5|-
TGTGCCAGCAGTTATGGCGACTACCAAGTATACTTC
CASSYGDYQVYF
>TRBV6-2/TRBV6-3|TRBD2|TRBJ2-7|-
TGTGCCAGCAGTTACCCTTTAACTAGCGGGAGGGGCGAGCAGTACTTC
CASSYPLTSGRGEQYF
>TRBV27|-|TRBJ2-7|-
TGTGCCAGCAGTCCTGGGACACCAGCTGTTAGCGAGCAGTACTTC
CASSPGTPAVSEQYF
>TRBV28|TRBD1|TRBJ1-2|-
TGTGCCAGCAGTTTAGGGGACAGGCGTCATGGCTACACCTTC
CASSLGDRRHGYTF